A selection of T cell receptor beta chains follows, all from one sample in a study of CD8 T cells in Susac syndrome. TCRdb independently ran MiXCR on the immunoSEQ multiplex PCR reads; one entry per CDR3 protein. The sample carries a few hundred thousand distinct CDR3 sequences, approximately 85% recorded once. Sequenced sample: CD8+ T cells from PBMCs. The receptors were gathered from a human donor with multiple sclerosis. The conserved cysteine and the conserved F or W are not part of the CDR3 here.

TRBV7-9,ASSLARGLGYT
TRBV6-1,ASGLTPGSEAF
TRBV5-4,ASSAGTGDEAF
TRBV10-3,AIAADRANEKLF
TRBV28,ASSLVGGNAGELF
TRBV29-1,SVEDLMGKKGAYDYT
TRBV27,ASSTLGAGVYEQY
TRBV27,ASWDRGNTEAF
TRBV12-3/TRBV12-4,ASSLIWGTEAF
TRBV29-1,SVISGRENEQF
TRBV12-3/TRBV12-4,ASSDGRGSYEQY
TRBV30,AFTGQSYNEQF
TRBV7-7,ASSPDRGSYNEQF
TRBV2,ASSRWMTGGTDTQY
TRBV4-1,ASSQETGNEQF
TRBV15,ATSRDQSYGYT
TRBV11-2,ASSLVRRPDEQY
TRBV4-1,ASGQQQGSQPQH
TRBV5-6,ASSFGTGRGTDTQY
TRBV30,AWSAGPHTEAF
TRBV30,AWSETGGSYGYT
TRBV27,ASSPLEGASYEQY
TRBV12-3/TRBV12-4,ASTPAGDTQY
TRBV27,ASSLISNTEAF
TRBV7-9,ASSPGGRNEQF
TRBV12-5,ASGLGETQY
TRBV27,ASSFGTTNTEAF
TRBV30,AWGTFPVYEQY